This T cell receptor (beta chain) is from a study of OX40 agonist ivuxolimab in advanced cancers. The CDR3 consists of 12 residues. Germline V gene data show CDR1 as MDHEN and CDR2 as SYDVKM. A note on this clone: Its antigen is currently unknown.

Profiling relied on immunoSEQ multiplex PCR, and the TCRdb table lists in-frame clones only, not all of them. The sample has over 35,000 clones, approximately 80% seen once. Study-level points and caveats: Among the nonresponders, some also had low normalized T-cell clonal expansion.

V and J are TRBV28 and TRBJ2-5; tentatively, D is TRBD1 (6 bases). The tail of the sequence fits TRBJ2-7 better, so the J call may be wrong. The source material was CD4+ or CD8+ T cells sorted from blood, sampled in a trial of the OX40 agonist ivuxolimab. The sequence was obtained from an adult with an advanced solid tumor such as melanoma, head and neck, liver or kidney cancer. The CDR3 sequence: CASSQGSYEQYF. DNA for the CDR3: TGTGCCAGCTCACAGGGATCCTACGAGCAGTACTTC.